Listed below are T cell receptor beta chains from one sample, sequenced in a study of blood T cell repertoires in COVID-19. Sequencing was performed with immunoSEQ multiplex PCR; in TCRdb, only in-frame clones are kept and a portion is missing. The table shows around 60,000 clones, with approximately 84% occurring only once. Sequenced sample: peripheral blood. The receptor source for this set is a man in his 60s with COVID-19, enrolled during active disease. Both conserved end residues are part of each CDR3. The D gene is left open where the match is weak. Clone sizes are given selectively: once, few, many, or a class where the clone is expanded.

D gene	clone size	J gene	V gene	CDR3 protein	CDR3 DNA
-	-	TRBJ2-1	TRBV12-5	CASGLDGRNNEQFF	TGTGCTAGTGGTTTGGACGGGAGAAACAATGAGCAGTTCTTC
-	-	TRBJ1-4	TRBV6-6	CASSYRRGQGEKLFF	TGTGCCAGCAGTTATCGGAGGGGCCAGGGTGAAAAACTGTTTTTT
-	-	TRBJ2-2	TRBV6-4	CASSEQGVGELFF	TGTGCCAGCAGTGAGCAGGGTGTCGGGGAGCTGTTTTTT
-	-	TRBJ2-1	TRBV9	CASSERQVGGPGNEQFF	TGTGCCAGCAGCGAGAGGCAAGTAGGAGGGCCGGGTAATGAGCAGTTCTTC
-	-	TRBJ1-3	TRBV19	CASSIEYVDSGNTIYF	TGTGCCAGTAGTATAGAGTACGTAGACTCTGGAAACACCATATATTTT
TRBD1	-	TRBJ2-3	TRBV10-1	CASSEAQVRGTDTQYF	TGCGCCAGCAGTGAGGCCCAGGTCAGGGGGACAGATACGCAGTATTTT
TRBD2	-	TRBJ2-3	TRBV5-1	CASSVILAGGTDTQYF	TGCGCCAGCAGCGTGATTCTAGCGGGAGGCACAGATACGCAGTATTTT
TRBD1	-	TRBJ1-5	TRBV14	CASSQRTGDNQPQHF	TGTGCCAGCAGCCAAAGGACAGGTGACAATCAGCCCCAGCATTTT
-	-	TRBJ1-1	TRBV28	CASSLPQGTNTEAFF	TGTGCCAGCAGTCTTCCACAGGGAACAAACACTGAAGCTTTCTTT
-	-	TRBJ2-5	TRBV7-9	CASSWGDQETQYF	TGTGCCAGCAGTTGGGGGGACCAAGAGACCCAGTACTTC
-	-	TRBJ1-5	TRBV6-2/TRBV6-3	CASSSPRGGNQPQHF	TGTGCCAGCAGTTCACCCAGGGGTGGCAATCAGCCCCAGCATTTT
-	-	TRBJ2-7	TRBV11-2	CASSSTPRFVTSSYEQYF	TGTGCCAGCAGCTCCACCCCCCGTTTTGTGACAAGCTCCTACGAGCAGTACTTC
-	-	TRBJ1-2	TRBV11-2	CASSSNYGYTF	TGTGCCAGCAGCTCGAACTATGGCTACACCTTC
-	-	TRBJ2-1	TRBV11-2	CASSSDRHNEQFF	TGTGCCAGCAGCTCCGACAGGCACAATGAGCAGTTCTTC
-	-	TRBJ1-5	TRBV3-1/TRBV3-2	CASSQGTQGSQPQHF	TGTGCCAGCAGCCAAGGAACACAGGGTTCTCAGCCCCAGCATTTT
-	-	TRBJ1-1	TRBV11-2	CASSLASQAFF	TGTGCCAGCAGCTTAGCCAGTCAAGCTTTCTTT
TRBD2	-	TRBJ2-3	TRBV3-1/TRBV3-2	CASSQQYGGGDTQYF	TGTGCCAGCAGCCAACAATATGGCGGGGGAGATACGCAGTATTTT
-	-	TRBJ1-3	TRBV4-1	CASSHVLRGSGNTIYF	TGCGCCAGCAGCCATGTACTCCGGGGGTCCGGAAACACCATATATTTT
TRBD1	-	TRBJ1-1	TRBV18	CASSATGGRDTEAFF	TGTGCCAGCTCAGCTACAGGGGGCAGGGACACTGAAGCTTTCTTT
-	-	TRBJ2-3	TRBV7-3	CASSSTSGDTQYF	TGTGCCAGCAGCTCCACTAGTGGGGATACGCAGTATTTT
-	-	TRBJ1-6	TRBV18	CASSQDEGRSPLHF	TGTGCCAGCTCACAGGATGAGGGTCGCTCACCCCTCCACTTT
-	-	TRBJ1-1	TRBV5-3	CARSRKTGNTEAFF	TGTGCCAGAAGCCGGAAAACAGGGAACACTGAAGCTTTCTTT
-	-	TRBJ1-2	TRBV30	CAWEGANYGYTF	TGTGCCTGGGAGGGGGCTAACTATGGCTACACCTTC
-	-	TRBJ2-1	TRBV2	CASSRLLSYNEQFF	TGTGCCAGCAGTCGTCTACTCTCCTACAATGAGCAGTTCTTC
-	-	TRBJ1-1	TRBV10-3	CAISEDSERAEAFF	TGTGCCATCAGTGAGGACAGCGAGAGAGCTGAAGCTTTCTTT
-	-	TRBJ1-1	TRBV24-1	CATSFQGGRNTEAFF	TGTGCCACCAGTTTCCAGGGAGGGCGGAACACTGAAGCTTTCTTT
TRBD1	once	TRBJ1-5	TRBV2	CASSEARGQGGGNQPQHF	TGTGCCAGCAGTGAAGCTCGTGGACAGGGCGGTGGCAATCAGCCCCAGCATTTT
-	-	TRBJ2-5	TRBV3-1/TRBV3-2	CASSQDSNPAGTQYF	TGTGCCAGCAGCCAAGATTCTAACCCGGCGGGGACCCAGTACTTC
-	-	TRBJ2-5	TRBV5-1	CASKDPMGGAVQETQYF	TGCGCCAGCAAGGACCCGATGGGGGGGGCCGTTCAAGAGACCCAGTACTTC
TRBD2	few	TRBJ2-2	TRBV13	CASSTPPFFGGGTGELFF	TGTGCCAGCAGCACCCCCCCTTTTTTCGGGGGGGGCACCGGGGAGCTGTTTTTT
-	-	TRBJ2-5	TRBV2	CASSRAGTSQETQYF	TGTGCCAGCAGCCGTGCGGGGACCTCTCAAGAGACCCAGTACTTC
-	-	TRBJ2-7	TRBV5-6	CASSPLERVSYEQYF	TGTGCCAGCAGCCCACTCGAACGGGTGTCCTACGAGCAGTACTTC
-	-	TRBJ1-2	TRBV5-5	CASSWQGSSSSGYTF	TGTGCCAGCAGCTGGCAGGGTTCCTCCTCGTCAGGCTACACCTTC
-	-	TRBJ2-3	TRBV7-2	CASSLRQSTDTQYF	TGTGCCAGCAGCCTCAGACAGTCTACAGATACGCAGTATTTT
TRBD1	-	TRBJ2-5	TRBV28	CASSLSMTGETQYF	TGTGCCAGCAGTTTATCGATGACAGGGGAGACCCAGTACTTC
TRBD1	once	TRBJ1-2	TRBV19	CASSLTGVFSYGYTF	TGTGCCAGTAGTCTGACAGGGGTATTTAGCTATGGCTACACCTTC
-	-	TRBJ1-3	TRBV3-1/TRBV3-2	CASSQQDSRGRRNTIYF	TGTGCCAGCAGCCAACAAGACAGCCGAGGGAGGAGAAACACCATATATTTT
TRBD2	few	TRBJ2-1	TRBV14	CASSPIVSREGNEQFF	TGTGCCAGCAGCCCGATAGTCTCGAGGGAGGGCAATGAGCAGTTCTTC
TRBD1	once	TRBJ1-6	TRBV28	CASSPNSGTGLSPLHF	TGTGCCAGCAGTCCGAACTCCGGGACAGGTCTCTCACCCCTCCACTTT
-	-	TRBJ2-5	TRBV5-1	CASSLSGEPSQETQYF	TGCGCCAGCAGCTTGAGCGGTGAGCCATCTCAAGAGACCCAGTACTTC
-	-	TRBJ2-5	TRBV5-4	CASSRGKEETQYF	TGTGCCAGCAGCCGAGGGAAGGAAGAGACCCAGTACTTC
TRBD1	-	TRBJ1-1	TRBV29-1	CSVFRGTEAFF	TGCAGCGTTTTCAGGGGGACTGAAGCTTTCTTT
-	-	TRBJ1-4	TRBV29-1	CSVAGAGGEKLFF	TGCAGCGTGGCCGGGGCGGGAGGGGAAAAACTGTTTTTT
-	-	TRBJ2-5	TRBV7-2	CASSPQPSGETQYF	TGTGCCAGCAGTCCACAACCCTCAGGGGAGACCCAGTACTTC
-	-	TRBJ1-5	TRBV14	CASSQTGEVQPQHF	TGTGCCAGCAGCCAGACTGGGGAGGTTCAGCCCCAGCATTTT
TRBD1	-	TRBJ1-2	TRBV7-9	CASSVTGLGGYTF	TGTGCCAGCAGCGTGACAGGGCTTGGCGGCTACACCTTC
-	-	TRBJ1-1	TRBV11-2	CASSLGGWNTGNTEAFF	TGTGCCAGCAGCTTAGGGGGCTGGAATACGGGGAACACTGAAGCTTTCTTT
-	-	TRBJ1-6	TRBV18	CASSPGQVGISYNSPLHF	TGTGCCAGCTCACCCGGGCAGGTCGGGATATCCTATAATTCACCCCTCCACTTT
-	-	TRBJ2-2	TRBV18	CASSAQDRSNTGELFF	TGTGCCAGCTCTGCCCAAGACAGGTCGAACACCGGGGAGCTGTTTTTT
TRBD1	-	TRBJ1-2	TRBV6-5	CASRKTGNYGYTF	TGTGCCAGCAGAAAGACAGGGAACTATGGCTACACCTTC
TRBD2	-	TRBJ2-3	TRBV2	CASSQTSGRTDTQYF	TGTGCCAGCAGCCAAACTAGCGGGAGAACAGATACGCAGTATTTT
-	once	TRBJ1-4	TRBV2	CASSDEARTNEKLFF	TGTGCCAGCAGTGATGAGGCACGAACTAATGAAAAACTGTTTTTT
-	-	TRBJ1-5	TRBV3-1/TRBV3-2	CASSQDGDQPQHF	TGTGCCAGCAGCCAAGATGGAGACCAGCCCCAGCATTTT
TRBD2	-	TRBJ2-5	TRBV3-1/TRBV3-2	CASSPPGGLGETQYF	TGTGCCAGCAGCCCCCCGGGGGGGCTAGGAGAGACCCAGTACTTC
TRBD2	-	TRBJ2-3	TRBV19	CASSTSGGSDTQYF	TGTGCCAGTAGTACTAGCGGGGGGTCAGATACGCAGTATTTT
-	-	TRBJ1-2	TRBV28	CASSDPGVNYGYTF	TGTGCCAGCAGTGACCCAGGGGTTAACTATGGCTACACCTTC
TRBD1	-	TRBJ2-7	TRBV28	CASSLTGQAYYEQYF	TGTGCCAGCAGTCTGACGGGACAGGCCTACTACGAGCAGTACTTC